The clone carrying this T cell receptor (beta chain) appeared once. Its cognate antigen is unknown. CDR1 and CDR2 from the germline V gene are SGHKS and YYEKEE (reference sequence). The CDR3 totals 16 residues. Trimming cost V 1 base and J 0 bases, with 8 bases left between them. These data come from a study of T-cell reconstitution after alpha-beta-depleted transplantation in children. The study's findings and limits: The origin of high day-60 TCRbeta diversity in some patients lay in surviving recipient T cells and thymic progenitors. Expanded graft clones numbering several hundred reportedly gave rise to alpha-beta T cells about two months after transplant.

Unique molecular identifiers were used to barcode this TCRbeta library. One entry per CDR3 protein, called by TCRdb with MiXCR from the PCR reads. The top ten hold over 25% of the sample, which has some 440,000 distinct CDR3 sequences, around 16% seen once. This TCR was recovered from a boy younger than two who had a stem cell transplant for Wiskott-Aldrich syndrome, so the T cells may come from the graft donor. This specimen consisted of PBMCs, mostly from graft donor cells, obtained 360 days after TCRalphabeta/CD19-depleted stem cell transplant. V usage is TRBV5-5 and J usage is TRBJ2-6, with D unclear. The CDR3 loop reads CASSLRRSSGANVLTF. DNA of the CDR3: TGTGCCAGCAGCTTGCGACGGTCCTCTGGGGCCAACGTCCTGACTTTC. The whole variable domain, filled in from reference TRBV5-5 and TRBJ2-6, reads DAGVTQSPTHLIKTRGQQVTLRCSPISGHKSVSWYQQVLGQGPQFIFQYYEKEERGRGNFPDRFSARQFPNYSSELNVNALLLGDSALYLCASSLRRSSGANVLTFGAGSRLTVL.